The next 8 T cell receptor beta chains were all read from a single sample in a study of blood T cell repertoires in COVID-19. Method: immunoSEQ multiplex PCR; TCRdb's copy keeps in-frame clones and lacks some. The table lists 100,000 to 150,000 clones, roughly 84% of them singletons. The sample was peripheral blood. The receptors here all came from a woman older than 75 with acute or convalescent COVID-19.

The J gene is TRBJ1-1, the V gene TRBV7-9; D remains unclear. Germline V gene sequence: CDR1 SEHNR, CDR2 FQNEAQ (reference sequence). The V and J ends lost 2 bases and 6 bases respectively, with 10 bases between them. This CDR3 is 13 amino acids long. The CDR3 bases are TGTGCCAGCAGCTTATCGGGGAGTCCTGAAGCTTTCTTT. Amino acid sequence: CASSLSGSPEAFF.

In its sample, this clone was seen once. This sequence joins TRBV7-8 and TRBJ2-2; 7 bases match TRBD1. The CDR3 runs to 16 residues. The trim removed 5 bases at V and 4 bases at J, leaving 10 bases unmatched. Germline loops: CDR1 SGHVS, CDR2 FQNEAQ. CDR3 residues: CASSITRGTVTGELFF. CDR3 nucleotide sequence: TGTGCCAGCAGCATAACCAGGGGGACGGTCACCGGGGAGCTGTTTTTT.

This sequence joins TRBV28 and TRBJ2-7, with 7 bases matching TRBD1. The CDR3 runs to 15 residues. The germline CDR1 and CDR2 sequences are MDHEN and SYDVKM. V trimming: 6 bases; J trimming: 2 bases; junction bases outside the gene matches: 10. CDR3 DNA sequence: TGTGCCAGCAGATACCAGCAGGGGGTAACCTACGAGCAGTACTTC. Its protein product is CASRYQQGVTYEQYF.

The rearrangement uses TRBV19 and TRBJ1-4; the D gene is possibly TRBD1 (6 bases). The ends were cut back, 10 bases at V and 6 bases at J, with 15 bases in the middle. CDR3 length: 13 residues. The V gene's germline CDR1 is LNHDA and CDR2 SQIVND (reference sequence). The CDR3 is CATSRGADEKLFF. The CDR3 DNA sequence: TGTGCCACCTCCCGGGGGGCTGATGAAAAACTGTTTTTT.

This chain links TRBV5-1 with TRBJ2-1; possible D gene TRBD2, 6 bases. Looked up from germline, CDR1 is SGHRS and CDR2 is YFSETQ. Trimming left V 5 bases short and J 7 bases short, with 13 bases between. This CDR3 has 13 residues. For the CDR3, the DNA is TGCGCCAGCAGTGTGGAGGGGAGGAATGAGCAGTTCTTC. This encodes CASSVEGRNEQFF. The whole variable domain, filled in from reference TRBV5-1 and TRBJ2-1, reads KAGVTQTPRYLIKTRGQQVTLSCSPISGHRSVSWYQQTPGQGLQFLFEYFSETQRNKGNFPGRFSGRQFSNSRSEMNVSTLELGDSALYLCASSVEGRNEQFFGPGTRLTVL.

The chain carries TRBV3-1 (or the pseudogene TRBV3-2) and TRBJ2-1; D ambiguous. CDR3 length equals 11 residues. Germline loops: CDR1 LGHDT, CDR2 YNNKEL (reference sequence). The V end was cut by 5 bases, the J end by 7 bases, with 6 bases between. The CDR3 region has the DNA TGTGCCAGCAGCGTCATTAATGAGCAGTTCTTC. This gives the protein CASSVINEQFF.

The CDR3 coding sequence is TGCGCCAGCAGCCCTAGCGGGAGTAACTACAATGAGCAGTTCTTC. Its protein product is CASSPSGSNYNEQFF. The V and J genes are TRBV5-1 and TRBJ2-1; 10 nucleotides agree with TRBD2. Trimming at V came to 4 bases and at J to 3 bases, leaving 4 bases not matched to a gene. This CDR3 region has 15 residues. Germline CDR1 SGHRS, CDR2 YFSETQ. Full variable domain (remainder filled in from reference TRBV5-1 and TRBJ2-1): KAGVTQTPRYLIKTRGQQVTLSCSPISGHRSVSWYQQTPGQGLQFLFEYFSETQRNKGNFPGRFSGRQFSNSRSEMNVSTLELGDSALYLCASSPSGSNYNEQFFGPGTRLTVL.

The J gene is TRBJ1-6, the V gene TRBV6-2 or TRBV6-3, with a possible D match to TRBD1 (5 bases). This CDR3 has 15 residues. The germline V and J ends were trimmed by 2 bases and 7 bases, with 12 bases remaining between them. Germline CDR1 and CDR2: MNHEY and SVGEGT. The CDR3 DNA reads as TGTGCCAGCAGTTACGTAGGGGCTACGAATTCACCCCTCCACTTT. This encodes CASSYVGATNSPLHF.